This TCR beta chain was recovered during a study of chemoradiotherapy in HPV16-positive cancers (dated by TCRdb to the early 2020s). The study in broad terms: Using functional T-cell assays on cells from a couple of HPV16-positive patients, the researchers defined candidate HPV-specific T-cell clones and common TCR motifs. The study asked whether T-cell immunity to the HPV oncoproteins E6 and E7 changes during chemoradiotherapy and whether this immunity affects survival. Next, the candidate HPV-specific TCRs and motifs were followed in TCR repertoires from around 91 patients with HPV-related cancers.

The CDR3 goes from the cysteine to the phenylalanine over 17 residues. Only the CDR3 portion is preserved as DNA: 51 bases, with reading frame beginning at the first base. Ends trimmed: V by 3 bases, J by 5 bases; bases unmatched to a gene: 12. The germline V gene encodes CDR1 SGHRS and CDR2 YFSETQ. Turning to this clone: The antigen it recognizes is unknown. Base qualities are not recorded, but no much larger clone differs from it by a single base.

Here is what the overall study found, with its caveats: The functional definition of HPV-specific T cells was derived from only two HPV16-positive patients, and the survival association was reported for HPV16-positive patients. Among HPV16-positive patients, expansion of HPV-responsive T cells during chemoradiotherapy was associated with better recurrence-free survival. Expansion of candidate HPV-specific clones and E7-related TCR motifs was observed in the tumor microenvironment during treatment, whereas no such expansion was observed for non-HPV-specific T cells.

The library was generated by the immunoSEQ multiplex PCR assay. Drawn from immuneACCESS, this table holds only the in-frame rearrangements with V and J called that TCRdb kept. Clones are partly lost; checked studies trace under half to an unresolved V gene and leave the rest unexplained. Present in this sample are 25,000 to 30,000 clones, over 90% of which were seen just once. Of the sample, approximately 18% is held by the ten largest clones. Repertoires were sampled multiple times during chemoradiotherapy, which allowed clonal expansion in the tumor microenvironment to be followed. The rearranged segments are TRBV5-1 and TRBJ2-5, with 11 middle bases fitting TRBD2. This receptor was obtained from a human donor with HPV-associated anogenital cancer. The specimen was blood, collected from a patient who underwent chemoradiotherapy. The sequenced DNA is TGCGCCAGCAGCTACCACCTCACTAGCGGGGGTGAGGAGACCCAGTACTTC. This sequence encodes CASSYHLTSGGEETQYF.